This TCR beta chain stems from a study of shared clonotypes between healthy human individuals. Study-wide context: Per donor, three plates held CD4 naive cells, three held CD4 memory, two held CD8 naive and one held CD8 memory. General study points: Although depth was large, rarefaction showed that sequencing of the sorted subsets was incomplete. Some clonotypes were shared by all four sorted-subset donors, while others were not shared. The non-shared ones had lower generation probabilities than the shared ones.

Generated by immunoSEQ multiplex PCR, the TCRdb table keeps only in-frame clones and is missing some. The sample holds 2 million to 2.5 million clones; approximately 95% are singletons and the top ten take about 0.41%. Germline V gene lookup returns CDR1 GTSNPN and CDR2 SVGIG (reference sequence). V dropped 4 bases and J dropped 7 bases, with 11 bases sitting between them. The CDR3 runs 11 residues. Turning to this clone: Its antigen is still unknown.

The specimen was naive CD4+ T cells from PBMCs. Subset described: CD45RA+ positively selected. This chain connects TRBV30 to TRBJ2-7; D gene uncertain. The receptor comes from a man aged 18 to 30 in good health. Some clones in this sample may be carry-over from other donors' samples. CDR3 DNA sequence: TGTGCCTGGAAGACCGGCTCTGAGCAGTACTTC. Translation: CAWKTGSEQYF.